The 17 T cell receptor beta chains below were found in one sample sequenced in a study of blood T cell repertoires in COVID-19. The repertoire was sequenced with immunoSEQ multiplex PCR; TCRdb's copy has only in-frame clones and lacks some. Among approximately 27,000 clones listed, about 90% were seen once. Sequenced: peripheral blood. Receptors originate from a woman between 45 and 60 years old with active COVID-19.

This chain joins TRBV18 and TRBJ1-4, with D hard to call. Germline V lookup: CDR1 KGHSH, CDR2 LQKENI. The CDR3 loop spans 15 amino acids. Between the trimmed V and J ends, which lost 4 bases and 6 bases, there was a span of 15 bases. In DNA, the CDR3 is TGTGCCAGCTCACAGATTTTGGGCCCTGATGAAAAACTGTTTTTT. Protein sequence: CASSQILGPDEKLFF.

In DNA, the CDR3 is TGTGCCACCAGTGATTTGCGAGGGGGCCCAGATACGCAGTATTTT. Translating it yields CATSDLRGGPDTQYF. The V call is TRBV24-1, the J call TRBJ2-3; 7 nucleotides line up with TRBD1. V was pared by 0 bases and J by 4 bases, with 3 bases of the junction left unmatched. Germline-derived CDR1 and CDR2 are KGHDR and SFDVKD. The CDR3 contains 15 residues.

The CDR3 here is CATGLAGTTNNEQFF. DNA of the CDR3: TGTGCCACCGGACTAGCGGGTACAACTAACAATGAGCAGTTCTTC. J is TRBJ2-1 and V is TRBV7-8; 11 positions agree with TRBD2. V shed 10 bases, J shed 5 bases, and the junction held 10 bases outside the gene matches. CDR3 length: 15 amino acids. Germline assignment: CDR1 SGHVS and CDR2 FQNEAQ. Based on the CDR3 plus reference TRBV7-8 and TRBJ2-1, the full variable domain is GAGVSQSPRYKVAKRGQDVALRCDPISGHVSLFWYQQALGQGPEFLTYFQNEAQLDKSGLPSDRFFAERPEGSVSTLKIQRTQQEDSAVYLCATGLAGTTNNEQFFGPGTRLTVL.

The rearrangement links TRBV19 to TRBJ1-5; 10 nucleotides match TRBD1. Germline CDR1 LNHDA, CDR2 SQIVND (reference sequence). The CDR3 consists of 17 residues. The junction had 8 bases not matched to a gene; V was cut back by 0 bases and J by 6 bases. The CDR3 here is CASSIDPRTGGGQPQHF. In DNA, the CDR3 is TGTGCCAGTAGTATAGATCCCCGGACAGGGGGAGGTCAGCCCCAGCATTTT.

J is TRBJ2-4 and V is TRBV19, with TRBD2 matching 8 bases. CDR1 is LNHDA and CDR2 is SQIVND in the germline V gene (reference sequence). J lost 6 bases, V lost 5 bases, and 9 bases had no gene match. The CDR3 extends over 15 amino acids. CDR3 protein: CASSRLAGSGNIQYF. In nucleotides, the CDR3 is TGTGCCAGTAGTCGATTAGCGGGATCGGGAAACATTCAGTACTTC. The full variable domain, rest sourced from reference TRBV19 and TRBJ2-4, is DGGITQSPKYLFRKEGQNVTLSCEQNLNHDAMYWYRQDPGQGLRLIYYSQIVNDFQKGDIAEGYSVSREKKESFPLTVTSAQKNPTAFYLCASSRLAGSGNIQYFGAGTRLSVL.

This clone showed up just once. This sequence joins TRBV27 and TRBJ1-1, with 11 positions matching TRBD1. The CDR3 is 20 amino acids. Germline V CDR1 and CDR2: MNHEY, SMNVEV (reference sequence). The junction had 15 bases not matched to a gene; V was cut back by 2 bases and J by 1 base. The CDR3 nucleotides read TGTGCCAGCAGTTTAGAGCCGGACAGGGGGCGGGCGCCCCGGAACACTGAAGCTTTCTTT. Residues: CASSLEPDRGRAPRNTEAFF.

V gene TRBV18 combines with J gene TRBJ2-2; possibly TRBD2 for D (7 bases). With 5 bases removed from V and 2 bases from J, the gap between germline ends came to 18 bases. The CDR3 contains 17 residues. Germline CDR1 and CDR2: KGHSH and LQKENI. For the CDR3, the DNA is TGTGCCAGCTCATCGCGTGGGGGCGGGAGCAACACCGGGGAGCTGTTTTTT. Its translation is CASSSRGGGSNTGELFF.

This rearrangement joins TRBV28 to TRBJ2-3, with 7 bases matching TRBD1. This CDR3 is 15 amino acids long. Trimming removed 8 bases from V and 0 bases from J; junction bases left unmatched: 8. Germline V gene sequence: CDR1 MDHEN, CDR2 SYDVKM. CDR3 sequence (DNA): TGTGCCAGCTCCTGGGACAGCGATAGCACAGATACGCAGTATTTT. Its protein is CASSWDSDSTDTQYF.

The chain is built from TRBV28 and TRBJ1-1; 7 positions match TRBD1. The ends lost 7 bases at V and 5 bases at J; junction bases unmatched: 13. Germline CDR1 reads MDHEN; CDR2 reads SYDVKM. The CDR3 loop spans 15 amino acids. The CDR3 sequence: CASISAPDRRTEAFF. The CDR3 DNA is TGTGCCAGCATCAGCGCCCCGGACAGGCGTACTGAAGCTTTCTTT.

The CDR3 loop is CASTKDRVYGYTF. CDR3 bases: TGTGCCAGCACCAAGGACAGGGTCTACGGCTACACCTTC. The chain employs TRBV6-5 and TRBJ1-2; 8 bases map to TRBD1. This CDR3 has 13 residues. The germline gives CDR1 MNHEY, CDR2 SVGAGI. V lost 7 bases to trimming and J lost 8 bases; unmatched junction nucleotides: 9.

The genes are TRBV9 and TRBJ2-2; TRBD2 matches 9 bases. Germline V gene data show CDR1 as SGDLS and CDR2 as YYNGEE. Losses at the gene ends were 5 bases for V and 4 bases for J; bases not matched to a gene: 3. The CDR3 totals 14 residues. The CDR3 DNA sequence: TGTGCCAGCAGGAGCGGGAGGTCCACCGGGGAGCTGTTTTTT. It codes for CASRSGRSTGELFF.

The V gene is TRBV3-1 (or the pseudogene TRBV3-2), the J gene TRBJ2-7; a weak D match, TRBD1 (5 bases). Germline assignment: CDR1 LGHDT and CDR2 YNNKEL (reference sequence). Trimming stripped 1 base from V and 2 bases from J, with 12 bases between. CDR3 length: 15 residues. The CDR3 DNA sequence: TGTGCCAGCAGCCAAGGTCCGACAGATACCTACGAGCAGTACTTC. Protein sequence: CASSQGPTDTYEQYF.

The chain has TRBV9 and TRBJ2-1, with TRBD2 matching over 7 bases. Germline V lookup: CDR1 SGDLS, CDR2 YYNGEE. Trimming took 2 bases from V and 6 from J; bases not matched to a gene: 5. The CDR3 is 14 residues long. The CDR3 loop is CASSVSGTLNEQFF. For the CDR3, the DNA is TGTGCCAGCAGCGTCAGCGGGACTCTCAATGAGCAGTTCTTC.

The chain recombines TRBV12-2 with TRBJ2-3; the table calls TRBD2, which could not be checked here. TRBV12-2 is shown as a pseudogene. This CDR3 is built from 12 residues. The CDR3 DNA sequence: TGTGCAAGTCGCTTAGACTCAGATACGCAGTATTTT. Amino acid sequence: CASRLDSDTQYF.

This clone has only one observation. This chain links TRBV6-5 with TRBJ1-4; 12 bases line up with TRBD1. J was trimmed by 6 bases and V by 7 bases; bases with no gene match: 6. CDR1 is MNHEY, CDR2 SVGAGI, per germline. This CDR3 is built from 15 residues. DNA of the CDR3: TGTGCCAGCAAATCCGGGACAGGGGGCTATGAAAAACTGTTTTTT. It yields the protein CASKSGTGGYEKLFF.

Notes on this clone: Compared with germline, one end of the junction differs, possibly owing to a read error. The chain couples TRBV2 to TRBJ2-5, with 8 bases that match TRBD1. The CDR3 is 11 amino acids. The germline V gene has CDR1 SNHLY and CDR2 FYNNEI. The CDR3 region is CASSEMGQVDF. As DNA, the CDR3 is TGTGCCAGCAGTGAAATGGGACAGGTTGACTTC.

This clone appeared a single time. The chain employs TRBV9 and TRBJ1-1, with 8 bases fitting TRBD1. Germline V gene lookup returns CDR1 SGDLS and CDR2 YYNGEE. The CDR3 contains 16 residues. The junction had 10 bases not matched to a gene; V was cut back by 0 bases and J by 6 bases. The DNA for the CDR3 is TGTGCCAGCAGCGTAGGCCTTTCACAGGGGGTGGCTGAAGCTTTCTTT. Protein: CASSVGLSQGVAEAFF.